The clone carrying this T cell receptor (beta chain) was observed a few times. For TCRbeta, the library was prepared with unique molecular identifiers. TCRdb passed the PCR reads through MiXCR, listing each CDR3 protein once. This repertoire shows roughly 570,000 distinct CDR3 sequences, 25% to 30% found once; its top ten account for about a third. This sample was taken from a study of T-cell reconstitution after alpha-beta-depleted transplantation in children. Looked up from germline, CDR1 is MNHEY and CDR2 is SMNVEV (reference sequence). The V end was cut by 3 bases, the J end by 4 bases, with 15 bases between. The CDR3 runs to 15 residues.

This material consisted of PBMCs, taken before TCRalphabeta/CD19-depleted stem cell transplant. This TCR was recovered from a boy under three years old with Wiskott-Aldrich syndrome, due to receive a stem cell transplant. The genes are TRBV27 and TRBJ2-5; D tentatively fits TRBD1 or TRBD2 (5 bases each). Here the CDR3 DNA reads TGTGCCAGCAGTTTTGGACCCGGGGCGCGAGAGACCCAGTACTTC. It encodes CASSFGPGARETQYF.